The rows below give T cell receptor beta chains drawn from one sample of a study of T cells in localized non-small cell lung cancer. The table came from immunoSEQ multiplex PCR; TCRdb's copy has only in-frame clones and leaves some out. This sample has roughly 40,000 clones, with around 81% found just once. Sequences were derived from peripheral blood mononuclear cells, sampled before any cancer treatment. The origin of the receptors is an older male donor with stage II lung adenocarcinoma. CDR3s include the opening cysteine and the closing phenylalanine or tryptophan.

len	v_gene	j_gene	CDR3aa
13	TRBV6-4	TRBJ1-1	CATRGQGGTEAFF
14	TRBV30	TRBJ2-4	CAWRQRTTQNIQYF
13	TRBV6-5	TRBJ1-1	CASRYLMNTEAFF
15	TRBV10-3	TRBJ2-5	CAISELQGPSETQYF
15	TRBV30	TRBJ2-3	CAWSRTSGSQNTQYF
14	TRBV5-1	TRBJ2-2	CASSSEGYTGELFF
15	TRBV5-1	TRBJ1-3	CASSSEGTTGNTIYF
14	TRBV28	TRBJ1-5	CASSFEGNNQPQHF
13	TRBV9	TRBJ1-4	CASSASTGGKLFF
14	TRBV5-4	TRBJ2-1	CASSLGRSWNEQFF
13	TRBV7-9	TRBJ2-3	CASSSTGTDTQYF
12	TRBV19	TRBJ1-2	CAGYRRDYGYTF
16	TRBV5-1	TRBJ2-3	CASSPRTSGAGDTQYF
13	TRBV5-1	TRBJ2-1	CATWGSSYNEQFF
14	TRBV11-2	TRBJ2-5	CASSLGTGPETQYF
15	TRBV5-1	TRBJ1-4	CASSPDGGAGEKLFF
14	TRBV7-9	TRBJ2-2	CASSLAGGTGELFF
13	TRBV7-2	TRBJ1-2	CASSPREVYGYTF
15	TRBV6-4	TRBJ2-1	CASSSDGSAYNEQFF
12	TRBV28	TRBJ2-5	CASGDRVETQYF
18	TRBV5-4	TRBJ2-2	CASSLGRGSGSGTGELFF
14	TRBV5-1	TRBJ1-1	CASSLAVSNTEAFF
16	TRBV7-7	TRBJ1-1	CASSLVAGRKNTEAFF
14	TRBV7-2	TRBJ1-3	CASSPNRAGNTIYF
18	TRBV4-2	TRBJ2-7	CASSQDRHGPNYSYEQYF
13	TRBV2	TRBJ1-1	CASNLGRNTEAFF
18	TRBV28	TRBJ2-3	CASSLVSGKAPGTDTQYF
17	TRBV19	TRBJ1-2	CASSITHTRREPYGYTF
13	TRBV27	TRBJ1-1	CASSLHPNTEAFF